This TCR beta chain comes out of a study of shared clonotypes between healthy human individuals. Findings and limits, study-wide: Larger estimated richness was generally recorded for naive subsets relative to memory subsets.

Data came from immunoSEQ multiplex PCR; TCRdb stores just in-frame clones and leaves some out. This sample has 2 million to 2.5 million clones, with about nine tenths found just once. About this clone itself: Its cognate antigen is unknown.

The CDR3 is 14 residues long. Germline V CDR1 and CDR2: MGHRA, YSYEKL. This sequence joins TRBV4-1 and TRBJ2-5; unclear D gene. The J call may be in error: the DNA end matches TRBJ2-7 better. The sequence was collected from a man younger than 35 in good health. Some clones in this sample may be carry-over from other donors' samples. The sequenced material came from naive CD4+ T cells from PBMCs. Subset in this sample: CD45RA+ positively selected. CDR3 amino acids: CASSQGPPAYEQYF. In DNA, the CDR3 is TGCGCCAGCAGCCAAGGACCTCCGGCCTACGAGCAGTACTTC.